Shown below are 32 T cell receptor beta chains from a single sample sequenced in a study of identical twins. A single record per CDR3 protein comes from TCRdb applying MiXCR to the 5' RACE reads. The table includes some 1,700,000 distinct CDR3 sequences, roughly a third detected once. Specimen: cord blood. These receptors came from a newborn girl in good health.

In its sample, this clonotype was seen a few times. V and J are TRBV4-1 and TRBJ2-7; no firm D call. From germline, CDR1 is MGHRA and CDR2 YSYEKL. The length of the CDR3 is 13 residues. Trimming cost V 1 base and J 0 bases, with 4 bases left between them. This chain's CDR3 is CASSQVYSYEQYF. The CDR3 nucleotides read TGCGCCAGCAGCCAAGTATACTCCTACGAGCAGTACTTC.

V gene TRBV7-9 combines with J gene TRBJ2-3, with D hard to call. The CDR3 is made up of 16 amino acids. V dropped 1 base and J dropped 0 bases, with 11 bases sitting between them. The germline V gene has CDR1 SEHNR and CDR2 FQNEAQ (reference sequence). DNA of the CDR3: TGTGCCAGCAGCTTAGGCGACTCGTCTAGCACAGATACGCAGTATTTT. Amino acid sequence: CASSLGDSSSTDTQYF.

This clonotype was detected only a few times. The rearrangement links TRBV5-1 to TRBJ2-3, with TRBD2 matching over 9 bases. The junction had 10 bases not matched to a gene; V was cut back by 7 bases and J by 7 bases. Looked up from germline, CDR1 is SGHRS and CDR2 is YFSETQ. The CDR3 is 14 residues long. CDR3 sequence: CASATGTSRHTQYF. The CDR3 nucleotides read TGCGCCAGCGCAACAGGGACTAGCCGTCATACGCAGTATTTT. The variable domain in full, with the rest retrieved from reference TRBV5-1 and TRBJ2-3, is KAGVTQTPRYLIKTRGQQVTLSCSPISGHRSVSWYQQTPGQGLQFLFEYFSETQRNKGNFPGRFSGRQFSNSRSEMNVSTLELGDSALYLCASATGTSRHTQYFGPGTRLTVL.

The table lists this clonotype with a few counts. This sequence joins TRBV3-1 and TRBJ1-5; possibly TRBD1 for D (5 bases). The length of the CDR3 is 15 residues. The germline CDR1 and CDR2 sequences are LGHDT and YNNKEL (reference sequence). The V and J ends lost 1 base and 4 bases respectively, with 11 bases between them. The CDR3 protein is CASSQVGGRNQPQHF. Here the CDR3 DNA reads TGTGCCAGCAGCCAAGTCGGGGGTAGGAATCAGCCCCAGCATTTT. Filled out from reference TRBV3-1 and TRBJ1-5, the complete variable domain reads DTAVSQTPKYLVTQMGNDKSIKCEQNLGHDTMYWYKQDSKKFLKIMFSYNNKELIINETVPNRFSPKSPDKAHLNLHINSLELGDSAVYFCASSQVGGRNQPQHFGDGTRLSIL.

The table lists this clonotype with a few counts. The genes are TRBV9 and TRBJ2-1, with 15 bases lining up with TRBD2. CDR1 is SGDLS and CDR2 is YYNGEE in the germline V gene. Germline trimming cut 2 bases from V and 0 bases from J; bases unmatched to any gene: 6. The CDR3 spans 19 residues. DNA of the CDR3: TGTGCCAGCAGCGTGCGGGGGACTAGCGGGGGGAGCTCCTACAATGAGCAGTTCTTC. Residues: CASSVRGTSGGSSYNEQFF.

This clonotype was detected a few times. The V gene is TRBV29-1, the J gene TRBJ2-1, with TRBD2 matching over 8 bases. Per the germline V gene, CDR1 is SQVTM and CDR2 is ANQGSEA. V lost 4 bases, J lost 6 bases, and 11 bases stayed unmatched. The CDR3 has 15 residues. In DNA form, the CDR3 reads TGCAGCGTTGGGGGGGGGCTGCTAGCGGGCAATGAGCAGTTCTTC. Encoded protein: CSVGGGLLAGNEQFF.

This clonotype was detected a few times. The chain joins TRBV11-2 to TRBJ2-1; D is unresolved. Germline CDR1 is SGHAT and CDR2 is FQNNGV. The CDR3 length is 13 residues. The V end was cut by 2 bases, the J end by 6 bases, with 8 bases between. CDR3 loop: CASSLTLINEQFF. CDR3 DNA: TGTGCCAGCAGCTTAACATTGATCAATGAGCAGTTCTTC.

J is TRBJ1-2 and V is TRBV27; D remains ambiguous. V dropped 5 bases and J dropped 7 bases, with 14 bases sitting between them. The CDR3 is 13 amino acids. Germline-derived CDR1 and CDR2 are MNHEY and SMNVEV (reference sequence). CDR3 in DNA: TGTGCCAGCAGTCCCCCCCGAGGGAGTGGCTACACCTTC. Encoded protein: CASSPPRGSGYTF.

This chain connects TRBV9 to TRBJ2-1; D not resolved. The J call is uncertain, as TRBJ2-7 better fits the DNA end. The CDR3 sequence is 15 residues long. The germline V gene has CDR1 SGDLS and CDR2 YYNGEE. The CDR3 DNA follows: TGTGCCAGCAGCGTAGCATCCGCCAGTTACAATGAGCAGTACTTC. Its translation is CASSVASASYNEQYF.

A few counts support this clonotype. Compared with germline, one end of the junction differs, possibly owing to a read error. J is TRBJ1-6 and V is TRBV11-2; possibly TRBD1 for D (5 bases). CDR1 is SGHAT, CDR2 FQNNGV, per germline. The CDR3 is 15 amino acids. CDR3 residues: CASSPDRISNSPPHF. The CDR3 DNA is TGTGCCAGCAGCCCTGACAGAATAAGTAATTCACCCCCCCACTTT.

As to this clonotype: This may come from a read error, since a much larger clone is one base off. The chain links TRBV14 to TRBJ2-7; maybe TRBD1 (6 bases). The germline CDR1 and CDR2 sequences are SGHDN and FVKESK. The CDR3 runs 13 residues. V was shortened by 5 bases and J by 7 bases, with 15 bases between the two germline ends. This CDR3 reads CASSAAPGDEQYF. In nucleotides, the CDR3 is TGTGCCAGCAGCGCCGCGCCAGGGGATGAGCAGTACTTC.

V usage is TRBV28 and J usage is TRBJ2-1, with TRBD2 identical over 9 bases. The V gene's germline CDR1 is MDHEN and CDR2 SYDVKM. The trim removed 2 bases at V and 7 bases at J, leaving 6 bases unmatched. The CDR3 spans 15 residues. The CDR3 region is CASSLGGRVLNEQFF. The CDR3 coding sequence is TGTGCCAGCAGTTTAGGCGGGAGGGTGCTAAATGAGCAGTTCTTC.

This clonotype came up many times. The CDR3 sequence is CSVESAPNQPQHF. In nucleotides, the CDR3 is TGCAGCGTTGAGTCGGCGCCTAATCAGCCCCAGCATTTT. V usage is TRBV29-1 and J usage is TRBJ1-5; no reliable D call. Germline CDR1 and CDR2: SQVTM and ANQGSEA. The CDR3 contains 13 residues. V shed 3 bases and J shed 4 bases, with 10 bases lying between them.

This clonotype was observed at least ten times. The V and J genes are TRBV7-9 and TRBJ2-3, with D unresolved. V lost 5 bases to trimming and J lost 2 bases, with 20 bases between them. CDR1 and CDR2 (germline): SEHNR, FQNEAQ (reference sequence). CDR3 length: 17 amino acids. This CDR3 is CASSPHGDGFLTDTQYF. The CDR3 DNA sequence: TGTGCCAGCAGCCCTCATGGAGACGGATTCCTCACAGATACGCAGTATTTT.

In this sample, this clonotype turned up a few times. The chain is built from TRBV18 and TRBJ2-1; 8 bases fit TRBD1. Germline V gives CDR1 KGHSH, CDR2 LQKENI. V shed 6 bases and J 1 base; nucleotides not matched to a gene: 11. The CDR3 totals 17 residues. DNA for the CDR3: TGTGCCAGCTCGCCGCCCCTCCGGGACAGGTCCTACAATGAGCAGTTCTTC. This translates into CASSPPLRDRSYNEQFF.

This clonotype was detected a few times. The J gene is TRBJ1-1, the V gene TRBV18, with D perhaps TRBD1 (6 bases). Germline assignment: CDR1 KGHSH and CDR2 LQKENI. Trimming cost V 1 base and J 7 bases, with 10 bases left between them. The CDR3 loop spans 13 amino acids. DNA of the CDR3: TGTGCCAGCTCACCACAGGGGGAGAGTGAAGCTTTCTTT. Residues: CASSPQGESEAFF.

The J gene is TRBJ2-5, the V gene TRBV24-1, with 9 bases matching TRBD1. The CDR3 runs to 15 residues. The junction had 10 bases not matched to a gene; V was cut back by 5 bases and J by 7 bases. Looked up from germline, CDR1 is KGHDR and CDR2 is SFDVKD. CDR3 sequence (DNA): TGTGCCACCAGTGTGGGGGGGACAGGGAGCGGGACCCAGTACTTC. Translation: CATSVGGTGSGTQYF.

This clonotype was recorded many times. The chain recombines TRBV12-3 or TRBV12-4 with TRBJ1-2; 8 bases are shared with TRBD1. J gave up 3 bases and V 8 bases, and 5 bases lay outside the gene matches. The CDR3 is made up of 13 amino acids. CDR3 sequence (DNA): TGTGCCAGCCGTGGACAGGGCTACTATGGCTACACCTTC. It is translated as CASRGQGYYGYTF.

The rearrangement links TRBV5-1 to TRBJ2-3, with 10 bases that match TRBD2. Germline values: CDR1 SGHRS, CDR2 YFSETQ. V lost 5 bases to trimming and J lost 1 base; unmatched junction nucleotides: 10. The CDR3 length is 17 residues. The CDR3 DNA sequence: TGCGCCAGCAGTGGTACTAGCGGGGCGAGGGGCACAGATACGCAGTATTTT. It is translated as CASSGTSGARGTDTQYF.

This clonotype was observed a handful of times. V and J are TRBV11-1 and TRBJ2-7, with 9 bases fitting TRBD2. Germline trimming cut 1 base from V and 3 bases from J; bases unmatched to any gene: 4. The germline V gene encodes CDR1 SGHAT and CDR2 FQDESV (reference sequence). The CDR3 spans 15 residues. The CDR3 DNA reads TGTGCCAGCAGCTTAGGAATAGCGGGGGACTACGAGCAGTACTTC. It yields the protein CASSLGIAGDYEQYF.

The chain has TRBV4-2 and TRBJ2-1, with D unclear. Germline lookup yields CDR1 LGHNA and CDR2 YNFKEQ. This CDR3 contains 14 residues. V was clipped by 4 bases and J by 7 bases, with 14 bases between them. The CDR3 reads CASSPDSLGNEQFF. The CDR3 DNA is TGTGCCAGCAGCCCCGACTCCCTGGGAAATGAGCAGTTCTTC.

The chain uses TRBV6-2 or TRBV6-3 and TRBJ2-1; 7 positions agree with TRBD1. CDR1 and CDR2 (germline): MNHEY, SVGEGT. The V and J ends lost 2 bases and 13 bases, in that order; junction bases with no gene match: 17. The CDR3 spans 16 residues. The CDR3 region is CASSYLKQGNKETQFF. In DNA, the CDR3 is TGTGCCAGCAGTTACCTTAAACAGGGGAACAAAGAGACCCAGTTCTTC.

The table lists this clonotype with many counts. The CDR3 DNA reads as TGCGCCAGCAGCCAAGGACTAGCGGGAGCAGATACGCAGTATTTT. It encodes CASSQGLAGADTQYF. This chain connects TRBV4-1 to TRBJ2-3, with 12 bases identical to TRBD2. The J segment lost 4 bases and the V segment lost 1 base, leaving 0 bases of the junction unmatched. Germline CDR1 MGHRA, CDR2 YSYEKL. The CDR3 runs 15 residues.

This chain joins TRBV5-1 and TRBJ1-1; 7 nucleotides align to TRBD1. CDR1 is SGHRS and CDR2 is YFSETQ in the germline V gene. V was pared by 0 bases and J by 8 bases, with 10 bases of the junction left unmatched. This CDR3 contains 15 residues. This CDR3 is CASSLVGGVKGEAFF. The CDR3 coding sequence is TGCGCCAGCAGCTTGGTAGGGGGCGTCAAAGGAGAAGCTTTCTTT. The full variable domain, rest sourced from reference TRBV5-1 and TRBJ1-1, is KAGVTQTPRYLIKTRGQQVTLSCSPISGHRSVSWYQQTPGQGLQFLFEYFSETQRNKGNFPGRFSGRQFSNSRSEMNVSTLELGDSALYLCASSLVGGVKGEAFFGQGTRLTVV.

The chain joins TRBV4-1 to TRBJ1-2, with a weak D call TRBD1 (6 bases). The CDR3 contains 14 residues. The V gene's germline CDR1 is MGHRA and CDR2 YSYEKL. V was clipped by 3 bases and J by 0 bases, with 8 bases between them. Written as DNA, the CDR3 is TGCGCCAGCAGCCATGGGACAACTAACTATGGCTACACCTTC. This gives the protein CASSHGTTNYGYTF.

The CDR3 is CASSPLLGESYADTQYF. In DNA, the CDR3 is TGTGCCAGCTCACCACTGCTGGGAGAATCTTACGCAGATACGCAGTATTTT. J is TRBJ2-3 and V is TRBV18, with D possibly TRBD2 on 5 matching bases. CDR1 and CDR2 from the germline V gene are KGHSH and LQKENI. The CDR3 spans 17 residues. V was pared by 1 base and J by 4 bases, with 18 bases between.

The chain has TRBV2 and TRBJ1-6, with D hard to call. In germline, CDR1 is SNHLY, CDR2 FYNNEI. The V end was cut by 6 bases, the J end by 4 bases, with 10 bases between. The CDR3 loop spans 14 amino acids. The CDR3 coding sequence is TGTGCCAGCAGCGAGGACGGGTATAATTCACCCCTCCACTTT. It encodes CASSEDGYNSPLHF.

This clonotype was seen a handful of times. The chain employs TRBV25-1 and TRBJ1-6; TRBD1 aligns across 10 bases. The CDR3 has 15 amino acids. CDR1 is MGHDK and CDR2 is SYGVNS in the germline V gene. V lost 1 base and J lost 9; bases outside the gene matches: 3. The CDR3, as DNA: TGTGCCAGCAGTGAATTGACAGGGGGCATTTCACCCCTCCACTTT. Protein sequence: CASSELTGGISPLHF.

The rearrangement links TRBV4-1 to TRBJ2-1; the D is unclear. V was clipped by 2 bases and J by 13 bases, with 12 bases between them. Germline values: CDR1 MGHRA, CDR2 YSYEKL. The CDR3 sequence is 12 residues long. The DNA of the CDR3 is TGCGCCAGCAGCCAACACACCGGCCCCCAGTTCTTC. Its translation: CASSQHTGPQFF.

On this clonotype: This may be a read error: a much more frequent sequence differs by one nucleotide. The rearrangement links TRBV7-8 to TRBJ2-1; 8 bases are shared with TRBD2. The CDR3 is 13 residues long. The trim removed 5 bases at V and 7 bases at J, leaving 4 bases unmatched. Germline assignment: CDR1 SGHVS and CDR2 FQNEAQ. CDR3 sequence: CASSVPSGNEQFF. Here the CDR3 DNA reads TGTGCCAGCAGCGTTCCTAGCGGGAATGAGCAGTTCTTC.

This clonotype was detected only a few times. The chain has TRBV20-1 and TRBJ2-1; TRBD1 aligns across 9 bases. Trimming at V came to 8 bases and at J to 4 bases, leaving 9 bases not matched to a gene. The CDR3 is made up of 14 amino acids. The germline V gene encodes CDR1 DFQATT and CDR2 SNEGSKA (reference sequence). Here the CDR3 DNA reads TGCAGTCGGCTACGACAGGGGGTTTACAATGAGCAGTTCTTC. Its protein product is CSRLRQGVYNEQFF.

This clonotype was seen only a few times. The chain employs TRBV5-1 and TRBJ2-7; 9 bases line up with TRBD1. J was trimmed by 2 bases and V by 4 bases; bases with no gene match: 10. Looked up from germline, CDR1 is SGHRS and CDR2 is YFSETQ. This CDR3 has 16 residues. Here the CDR3 DNA reads TGCGCCAGCAGCCGAGAATCGGACAGGGGAACCTACGAGCAGTACTTC. This translates into CASSRESDRGTYEQYF.